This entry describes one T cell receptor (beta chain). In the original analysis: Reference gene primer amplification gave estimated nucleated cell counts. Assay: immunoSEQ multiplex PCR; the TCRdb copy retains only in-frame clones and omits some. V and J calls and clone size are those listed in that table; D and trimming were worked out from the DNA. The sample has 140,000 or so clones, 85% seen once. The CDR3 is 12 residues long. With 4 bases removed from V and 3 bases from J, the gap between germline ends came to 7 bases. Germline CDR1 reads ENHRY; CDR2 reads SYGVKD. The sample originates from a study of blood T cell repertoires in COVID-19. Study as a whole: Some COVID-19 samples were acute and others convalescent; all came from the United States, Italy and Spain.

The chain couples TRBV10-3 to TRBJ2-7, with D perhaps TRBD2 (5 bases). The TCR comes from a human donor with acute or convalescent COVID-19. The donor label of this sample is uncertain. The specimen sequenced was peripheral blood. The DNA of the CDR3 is TGTGCCATCAGTGTCGAGGGCTACGAGCAGTACGTC. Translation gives CAISVEGYEQYV.